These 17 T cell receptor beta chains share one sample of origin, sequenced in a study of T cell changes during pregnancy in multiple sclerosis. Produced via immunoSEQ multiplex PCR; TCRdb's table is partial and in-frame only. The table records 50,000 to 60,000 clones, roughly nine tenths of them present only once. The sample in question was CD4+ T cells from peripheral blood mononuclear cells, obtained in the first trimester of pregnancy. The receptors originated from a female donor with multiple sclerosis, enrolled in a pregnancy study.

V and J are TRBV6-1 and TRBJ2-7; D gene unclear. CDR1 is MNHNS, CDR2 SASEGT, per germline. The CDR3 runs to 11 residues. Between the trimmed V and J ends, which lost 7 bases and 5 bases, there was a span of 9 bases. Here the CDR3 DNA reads TGTGCCAGCATGCGCGTCCACGAGCAGTACTTC. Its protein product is CASMRVHEQYF.

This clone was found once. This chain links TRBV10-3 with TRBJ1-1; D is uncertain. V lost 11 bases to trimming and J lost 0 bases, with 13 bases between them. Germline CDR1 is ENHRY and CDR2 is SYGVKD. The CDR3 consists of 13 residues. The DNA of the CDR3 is TGTGCCGTTTCGGGTAGCCTGAACACTGAAGCTTTCTTT. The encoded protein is CAVSGSLNTEAFF.

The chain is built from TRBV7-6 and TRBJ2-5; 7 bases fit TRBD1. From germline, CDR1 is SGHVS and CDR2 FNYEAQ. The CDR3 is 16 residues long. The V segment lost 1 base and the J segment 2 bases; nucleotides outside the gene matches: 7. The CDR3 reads CASSLGVTGSQETQYF. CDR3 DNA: TGTGCCAGCAGCTTAGGGGTGACAGGGTCGCAAGAGACCCAGTACTTC.

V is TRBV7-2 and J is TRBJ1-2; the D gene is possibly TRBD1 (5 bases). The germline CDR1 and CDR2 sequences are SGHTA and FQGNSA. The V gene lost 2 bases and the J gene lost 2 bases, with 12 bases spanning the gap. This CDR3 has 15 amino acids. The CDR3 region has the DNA TGTGCCAGCAGCTTATTTGAGACAGCGAACTATGGCTACACCTTC. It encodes CASSLFETANYGYTF. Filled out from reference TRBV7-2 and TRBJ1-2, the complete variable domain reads GAGVSQSPSNKVTEKGKDVELRCDPISGHTALYWYRQSLGQGLEFLIYFQGNSAPDKSGLPSDRFSAERTGGSVSTLTIQRTQQEDSAVYLCASSLFETANYGYTFGSGTRLTVV.

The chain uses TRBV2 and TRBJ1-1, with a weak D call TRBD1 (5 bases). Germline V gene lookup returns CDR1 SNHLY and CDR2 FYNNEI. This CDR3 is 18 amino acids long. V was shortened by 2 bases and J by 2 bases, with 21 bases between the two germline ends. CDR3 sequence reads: CASSEPPGRGRPNTEAFF. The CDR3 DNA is TGTGCCAGCAGTGAACCTCCGGGGAGGGGAAGGCCCAACACTGAAGCTTTCTTT.

CDR3 bases: TGCAGCGTCGGGGACAGGGGGAAGAAGGACACTGAAGCTTTCTTT. It translates to CSVGDRGKKDTEAFF. The chain is built from TRBV29-1 and TRBJ1-1; 11 nucleotides agree with TRBD1. This CDR3 region has 15 residues. CDR1 is SQVTM, CDR2 ANQGSEA, per germline. Trimming at V came to 6 bases and at J to 3 bases, leaving 9 bases not matched to a gene. Combining the CDR3 with reference TRBV29-1 and TRBJ1-1 gives the whole variable domain SAVISQKPSRDICQRGTSLTIQCQVDSQVTMMFWYRQQPGQSLTLIATANQGSEATYESGFVIDKFPISRPNLTFSTLTVSNMSPEDSSIYLCSVGDRGKKDTEAFFGQGTRLTVV.

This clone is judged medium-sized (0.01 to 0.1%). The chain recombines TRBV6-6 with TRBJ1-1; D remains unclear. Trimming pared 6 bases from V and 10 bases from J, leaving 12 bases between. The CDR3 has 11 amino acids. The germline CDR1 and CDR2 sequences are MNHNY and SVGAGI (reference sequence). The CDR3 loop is CASSPTGIAFF. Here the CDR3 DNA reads TGTGCCAGCAGCCCCACTGGTATAGCTTTCTTT.

The CDR3 DNA sequence: TGTGCCAGCAGAACCGTAGAGTATAATTCACCCCTCCACTTT. Protein sequence: CASRTVEYNSPLHF. This rearrangement joins TRBV5-5 to TRBJ1-6; D uncertain. The V gene's germline CDR1 is SGHKS and CDR2 YYEKEE (reference sequence). The ends were cut back, 5 bases at V and 4 bases at J, with 10 bases in the middle. This CDR3 has 14 residues.

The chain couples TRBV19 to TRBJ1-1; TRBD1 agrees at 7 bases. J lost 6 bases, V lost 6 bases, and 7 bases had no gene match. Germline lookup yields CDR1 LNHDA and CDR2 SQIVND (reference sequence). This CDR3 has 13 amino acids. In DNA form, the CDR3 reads TGTGCCAGTAGCAGGACAGGCACATCTGAAGCTTTCTTT. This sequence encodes CASSRTGTSEAFF.

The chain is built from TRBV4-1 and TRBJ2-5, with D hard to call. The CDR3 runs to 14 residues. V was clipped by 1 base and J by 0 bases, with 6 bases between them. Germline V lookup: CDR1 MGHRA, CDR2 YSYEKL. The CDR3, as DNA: TGCGCCAGCAGCCAAGTTACTAACCAAGAGACCCAGTACTTC. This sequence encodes CASSQVTNQETQYF.

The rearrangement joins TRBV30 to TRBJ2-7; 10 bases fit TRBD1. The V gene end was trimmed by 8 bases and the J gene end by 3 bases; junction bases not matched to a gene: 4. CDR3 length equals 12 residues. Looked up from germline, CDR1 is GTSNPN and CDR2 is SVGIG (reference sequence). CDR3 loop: CAGTGAGYEQYF. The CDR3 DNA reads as TGTGCCGGGACAGGGGCGGGCTACGAGCAGTACTTC.

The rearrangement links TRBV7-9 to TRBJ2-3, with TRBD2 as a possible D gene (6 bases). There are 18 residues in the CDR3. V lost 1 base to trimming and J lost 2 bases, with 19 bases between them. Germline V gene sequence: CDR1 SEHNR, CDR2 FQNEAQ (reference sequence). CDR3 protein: CASSLGGWGGILTDTQYF. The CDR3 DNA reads TGTGCCAGCAGCTTAGGGGGTTGGGGCGGGATCCTCACAGATACGCAGTATTTT.

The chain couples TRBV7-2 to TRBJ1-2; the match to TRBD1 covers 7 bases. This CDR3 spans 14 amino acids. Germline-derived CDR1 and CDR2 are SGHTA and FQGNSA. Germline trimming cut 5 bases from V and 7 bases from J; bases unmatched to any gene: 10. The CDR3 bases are TGTGCCAGCAGCCCGGGGGTAGGGGGCGGTGGCTACACCTTC. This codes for CASSPGVGGGGYTF.

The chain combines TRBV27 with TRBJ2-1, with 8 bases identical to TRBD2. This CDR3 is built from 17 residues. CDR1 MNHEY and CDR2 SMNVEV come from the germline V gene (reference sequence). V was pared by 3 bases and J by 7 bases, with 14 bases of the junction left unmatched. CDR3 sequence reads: CASSFFSSGTRYNEQFF. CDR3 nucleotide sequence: TGTGCCAGCAGTTTTTTCTCTTCCGGGACTAGGTATAATGAGCAGTTCTTC.

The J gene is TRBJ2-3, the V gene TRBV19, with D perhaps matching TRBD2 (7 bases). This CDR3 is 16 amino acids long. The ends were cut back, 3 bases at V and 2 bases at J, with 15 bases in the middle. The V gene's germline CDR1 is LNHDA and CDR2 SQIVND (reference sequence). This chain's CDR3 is CASSILAGATTDTQYF. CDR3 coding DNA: TGTGCCAGTAGTATCCTTGCGGGGGCCACCACAGATACGCAGTATTTT.

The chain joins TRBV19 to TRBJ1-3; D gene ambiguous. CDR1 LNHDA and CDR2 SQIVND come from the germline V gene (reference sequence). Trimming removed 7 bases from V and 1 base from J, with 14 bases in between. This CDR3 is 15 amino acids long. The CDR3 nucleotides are TGTGCCAGTACCTCCGGTCTTATTTCTGGAAACACCATATATTTT. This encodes CASTSGLISGNTIYF.

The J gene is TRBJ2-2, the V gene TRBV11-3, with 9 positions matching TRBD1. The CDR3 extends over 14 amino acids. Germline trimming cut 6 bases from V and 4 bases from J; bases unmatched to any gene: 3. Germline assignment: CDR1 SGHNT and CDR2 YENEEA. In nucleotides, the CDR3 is TGTGCCAGCAGAGGGGACAGGGCCACCGGGGAGCTGTTTTTT. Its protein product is CASRGDRATGELFF.